Each of the 20 T cell receptor beta chains below was sequenced from the same sample in a study of T cell responses to AZD1222 COVID-19 vaccine. Sequencing was performed with immunoSEQ multiplex PCR; in TCRdb, only in-frame clones are kept and a portion is missing. The data contain 100,000 or so clones, around nine tenths of them singletons. The sequences come from peripheral blood, collected on day 0 of AZD1222 vaccination. These receptor sequences come from an adult in good health.

V gene TRBV10-2 combines with J gene TRBJ2-1; D possibly uses TRBD1 or TRBD2 (5 bases each). This CDR3 is built from 17 residues. Germline CDR1 reads WSHSY; CDR2 reads SAAADI. V lost 10 bases, J lost 0 bases, and 22 bases lay in between. Written as DNA, the CDR3 is TGCGCCAAACCGGGGTACTCCGGAGACAGCTCCTACAATGAGCAGTTCTTC. Its translation is CAKPGYSGDSSYNEQFF.

V usage is TRBV27 and J usage is TRBJ2-5; 7 nucleotides agree with TRBD1. The CDR3 loop spans 15 amino acids. CDR1 and CDR2 from the germline V gene are MNHEY and SMNVEV (reference sequence). Germline trimming cut 2 bases from V and 4 bases from J; bases unmatched to any gene: 7. CDR3 coding DNA: TGTGCCAGCAGTTTAGGGCAGGGGGTGGGAGAGACCCAGTACTTC. It yields the protein CASSLGQGVGETQYF.

This rearrangement joins TRBV9 to TRBJ1-3, with D perhaps TRBD1 (5 bases). CDR3 length equals 16 residues. Germline V gene sequence: CDR1 SGDLS, CDR2 YYNGEE. Between the trimmed V and J ends, which lost 4 bases and 0 bases, there was a span of 14 bases. CDR3 sequence: CASSQLGLPSGNTIYF. CDR3 nucleotide sequence: TGTGCCAGCAGCCAGCTGGGACTACCCTCTGGAAACACCATATATTTT.

The chain joins TRBV29-1 to TRBJ1-2; D unclear. The CDR3 totals 12 residues. Germline assignment: CDR1 SQVTM and CDR2 ANQGSEA. V was clipped by 5 bases and J by 0 bases, with 7 bases between them. CDR3 amino acids: CSVILTNYGYTF. CDR3 nucleotide sequence: TGCAGCGTTATCTTAACTAACTATGGCTACACCTTC.

The CDR3 region is CASSFLGAYEQYF. Here the CDR3 DNA reads TGTGCCAGCAGCTTTTTAGGCGCCTACGAGCAGTACTTC. This rearrangement joins TRBV7-9 to TRBJ2-7; D gene ambiguous. CDR1 is SEHNR and CDR2 is FQNEAQ in the germline V gene (reference sequence). The germline V and J ends were trimmed by 3 bases and 2 bases, with 8 bases remaining between them. The CDR3 runs to 13 residues.

This sequence joins TRBV5-8 and TRBJ1-5; no clear D gene. The CDR3 has 14 amino acids. Germline V gene lookup returns CDR1 SGHTS and CDR2 YDEGEE. Trimming took off 2 bases at V and 7 bases at J, with 13 bases between the two ends. CDR3: CASSFSSRGQPQHF. The CDR3 DNA follows: TGTGCCAGCAGCTTTAGTTCGAGAGGGCAGCCCCAGCATTTT.

The chain links TRBV15 to TRBJ1-4; TRBD1 agrees at 10 bases. Germline V CDR1 and CDR2: LNHNV, YYDKDF (reference sequence). CDR3 length equals 14 residues. The V gene end was trimmed by 5 bases and the J gene end by 6 bases; junction bases not matched to a gene: 3. This CDR3 reads CATSRQGAHEKLFF. Written as DNA, the CDR3 is TGTGCCACCAGCCGACAGGGGGCCCATGAAAAACTGTTTTTT.

The rearrangement links TRBV6-2 or TRBV6-3 to TRBJ1-1; D is perhaps TRBD1 (5 bases). With 4 bases removed from V and 1 base from J, the gap between germline ends came to 10 bases. CDR3 length equals 14 residues. From germline, CDR1 is MNHEY and CDR2 SVGEGT. The CDR3: CASSFDQGNTEAFF. In DNA, the CDR3 is TGTGCCAGCAGTTTCGATCAGGGGAACACTGAAGCTTTCTTT.

This rearrangement joins TRBV27 to TRBJ2-3; a weak D match, TRBD2 (6 bases). V shed 2 bases and J shed 4 bases, with 10 bases lying between them. Germline CDR1 MNHEY, CDR2 SMNVEV (reference sequence). The CDR3 runs to 14 residues. CDR3 sequence (DNA): TGTGCCAGCAGTTTAGGAGCGGGCCCAGATACGCAGTATTTT. This codes for CASSLGAGPDTQYF.

The J gene is TRBJ1-2, the V gene TRBV28; 8 bases line up with TRBD1. The V segment lost 5 bases and the J segment 5 bases; nucleotides outside the gene matches: 16. In germline, CDR1 is MDHEN, CDR2 SYDVKM. The CDR3 is 17 residues long. This CDR3 reads CASSPETRTGREYGYTF. The CDR3 bases are TGTGCCAGCAGTCCCGAAACACGGACAGGGCGGGAGTATGGCTACACCTTC.

This clone was found a few times. This CDR3 is CASSYADTQYF. The CDR3 coding sequence is TGTGCCAGCAGTTACGCAGATACGCAGTATTTT. The V call is TRBV6-5, the J call TRBJ2-3, with unresolved D. V dropped 2 bases and J dropped 4 bases, with 1 base sitting between them. Germline V gene sequence: CDR1 MNHEY, CDR2 SVGAGI. This CDR3 contains 11 residues.

V usage is TRBV6-5 and J usage is TRBJ1-6, with a possible D match to TRBD1 (5 bases). Germline assignment: CDR1 MNHEY and CDR2 SVGAGI. With 4 bases removed from V and 7 bases from J, the gap between germline ends came to 8 bases. The CDR3 has 13 residues. CDR3 loop: CASSWDLNSPLHF. The CDR3 region has the DNA TGTGCCAGCAGTTGGGACCTAAATTCACCCCTCCACTTT.

This clone showed up just once. The chain links TRBV10-3 to TRBJ2-1, with 7 positions matching TRBD2. CDR3 length: 11 residues. The germline gives CDR1 ENHRY, CDR2 SYGVKD. V lost 9 bases to trimming and J lost 7 bases; unmatched junction nucleotides: 3. CDR3: CAISGDNEQFF. The DNA for the CDR3 is TGTGCCATAAGCGGGGATAATGAGCAGTTCTTC.

V and J are TRBV3-1 (or the pseudogene TRBV3-2) and TRBJ1-4; TRBD1 is a possible D gene (5 bases). V was cut by 4 bases and J by 5 bases, with 14 bases left in between. Germline CDR1 LGHDT, CDR2 YNNKEL (reference sequence). The CDR3 totals 15 residues. The CDR3 region is CASSPRRAGNEKLFF. The CDR3 coding sequence is TGTGCCAGCAGCCCCCGTAGGGCAGGGAATGAAAAACTGTTTTTT.

The chain recombines TRBV7-2 with TRBJ1-2; D call uncertain. Germline CDR1 and CDR2: SGHTA and FQGNSA. The CDR3 covers 16 residues. With 2 bases removed from V and 8 bases from J, the gap between germline ends came to 21 bases. In DNA, the CDR3 is TGTGCCAGCAGCTTATCGACCGGTGGGAGGGCTGGAGGCTACACCTTC. Its translation is CASSLSTGGRAGGYTF.

The chain joins TRBV10-3 to TRBJ2-7; TRBD2 matches 8 bases. The CDR3 loop spans 12 amino acids. Germline trimming cut 10 bases from V and 3 bases from J; bases unmatched to any gene: 5. Germline V CDR1 and CDR2: ENHRY, SYGVKD. CDR3 region: CATGLAGYEQYF. The DNA of the CDR3 is TGTGCCACAGGGCTAGCGGGCTACGAGCAGTACTTC.

The V gene is TRBV5-4, the J gene TRBJ2-3, with 8 bases lining up with TRBD1. V dropped 0 bases and J dropped 3; count of bases not matched to a gene: 3. CDR3 length: 15 amino acids. Germline CDR1 reads SGHNT; CDR2 reads YYREEE (reference sequence). CDR3 protein: CASSLGQGATDTQYF. The CDR3 coding sequence is TGTGCCAGCAGCTTGGGGCAGGGGGCGACAGATACGCAGTATTTT. Full variable domain (remainder filled in from reference TRBV5-4 and TRBJ2-3): ETGVTQSPTHLIKTRGQQVTLRCSSQSGHNTVSWYQQALGQGPQFIFQYYREEENGRGNFPPRFSGLQFPNYSSELNVNALELDDSALYLCASSLGQGATDTQYFGPGTRLTVL.

V is TRBV11-2 and J is TRBJ2-5; possible D gene TRBD2, 6 bases. Trimming pared 5 bases from V and 5 bases from J, leaving 21 bases between. The CDR3 loop spans 16 amino acids. From germline, CDR1 is SGHAT and CDR2 FQNNGV. Here the CDR3 DNA reads TGTGCCAGCAGCCGGGGACTGGATCCGTTTTGGGAGACCCAGTACTTC. Translated: CASSRGLDPFWETQYF.

The chain joins TRBV16 to TRBJ1-1; TRBD1 is a possible D gene (5 bases). This CDR3 has 12 amino acids. The V and J ends lost 1 base and 5 bases respectively, with 5 bases between them. Germline values: CDR1 KGHSY, CDR2 FQNENV. The DNA of the CDR3 is TGTGCCAGCAGCCAATACAGGACTGAAGCTTTCTTT. This encodes CASSQYRTEAFF. Looking up the rest from reference TRBV16 and TRBJ1-1 gives the full variable domain: GEEVAQTPKHLVRGEGQKAKLYCAPIKGHSYVFWYQQVLKNEFKFLISFQNENVFDETGMPKERFSAKCLPNSPCSLEIQATKLEDSAVYFCASSQYRTEAFFGQGTRLTVV.

This clone was seen a few times. The rearrangement uses TRBV7-9 and TRBJ2-7; D might be TRBD1 (6 bases). The CDR3 has 15 amino acids. The germline V gene encodes CDR1 SEHNR and CDR2 FQNEAQ (reference sequence). V shed 5 bases and J shed 0 bases, with 14 bases lying between them. CDR3 nucleotides: TGTGCCAGCAGCGCCAGACAGGACCCCTCCTACGAGCAGTACTTC. It is translated as CASSARQDPSYEQYF.